Listed below are T cell receptor beta chains from one sample, sequenced in a study of control samples from healthy donors and cancer patients. Generated by immunoSEQ multiplex PCR, the TCRdb table keeps only in-frame clones and is missing some. Of 150,000 to 200,000 clones listed, almost 90% are singletons. Sequenced input: blood. The source of these receptors is a young man in good health. The conserved cysteine and the conserved F or W are not part of the CDR3 here. The order of the fields is D gene, V gene, CDR3 protein. A D gene is named only where the DNA matches it firmly.

d_call: NA
v_call: TRBV4-2
cdr3_aa: ASSLRDSDTEAF

d_call: NA
v_call: TRBV5-1
cdr3_aa: ASSWTGTSGGELF

d_call: TRBD1
v_call: TRBV6-6
cdr3_aa: ASSPPGQAYEKLF

d_call: TRBD1
v_call: TRBV5-6
cdr3_aa: ASSSGQGENIQY

d_call: TRBD1
v_call: TRBV2
cdr3_aa: ASIPDRDGEQY

d_call: TRBD1
v_call: TRBV29-1
cdr3_aa: SEAYQGRGTKGNSPLH

d_call: TRBD1
v_call: TRBV6-5
cdr3_aa: ASKPGQETYEQY

d_call: TRBD2
v_call: TRBV3-1/TRBV3-2
cdr3_aa: ASSQAARAGGGDTQY

d_call: NA
v_call: TRBV15
cdr3_aa: ATSREVGAYEQY

d_call: NA
v_call: TRBV9
cdr3_aa: ASSVFSTDTQY